This T cell receptor (beta chain) was captured in a study of T cell clonotyping in hematopoietic cell transplantation (dated by TCRdb to about 2021). Looking at the study overall: The study collected 135 blood samples from approximately 40 consecutive transplant recipients and their related donors. Patients were recruited between late 2015 and January 2017 and followed until late 2020 or death.

Remarks on this clone: No cognate antigen has been identified for it. No clone much larger than this one lies a single base away; base qualities are absent.

The immunoSEQ assay, a bias-controlled multiplex PCR with V- and J-specific primers, was used to amplify TCR beta CDR3 regions from genomic DNA. In a second PCR step, a proprietary barcode and Illumina adapter sequences were attached to the CDR3 amplicons. An Illumina MiSeq instrument was used for sequencing of the CDR3 libraries. In the source study's methods: Export and quality control were handled in immunoSEQ Analyzer 3.0, while downstream analyses relied on R Bioconductor and Immunarch. Only productive rearrangements within the normalized downsampled data set were used in the calculation of repertoire metrics. Pathologically expanded clonotypes were defined as those larger than 5 templates in the normalized cohort. The Inverse Simpson Index served as the measure of repertoire diversity. To capture all clonotypes, CMV-specificity analyses were performed on the non-normalized data set. Held by TCRdb, this immuneACCESS table contains in-frame sequences only and omits some clones. Under half of the omission traces to an unresolved V gene where checked; the cause of the rest is unknown. V and J calls plus clone size are reproduced from that table; the DNA served to infer D and trimming. The sample table lists fewer than 4,500 clones, about 18% of them with a count of one. The ten largest clonotypes hold approximately 20% of the sample.

General conclusions and limits of the study: A decrease in recipient TCR diversity was observed after transplant, and a progressive increase in pathologically expanded clonotypes was seen from day 30 to day 180. Inverse Simpson Index values from donors and from recipients before transplant predicted broader TCR repertoire diversity after transplant. Overlap with donor repertoires was found for only a small fraction of recipient repertoires, with over 95% found to appear de novo at the given depth. The sample size was limited and the cells went unsorted, which meant the CD4 and CD8 repertoire contributions could not be told apart.

The time point label here, explained by the study, means: 30 days after allo-HCT. Blood from recipients was drawn about 28 days before transplant and again at days 30, 100 and 180 after transplant. Using Nuclei Lysis Solution, genomic DNA was extracted from unfractionated peripheral blood mononuclear cells that were either fresh or cryopreserved. The germline V gene (reference sequence) sets CDR1 to GTSNPN and CDR2 to SVGIG. V sheds 2 bases and J sheds 6 bases, leaving 8 bases between their ends. Its CDR3 holds 11 amino acids, cysteine through phenylalanine. Only CDR3 DNA remains: 33 bases, in frame from the first base.

The chain joins TRBV30 to TRBJ2-7; the D gene identity is not certain. This specimen was peripheral blood mononuclear cells, taken 30 days after allogeneic stem cell transplant. This TCR derives from a male patient between 45 and 60 years old who had an allogeneic stem cell transplant from a related donor, so the T cells may come from the graft donor. Some clones in this sample may be carry-over from other donors' samples. At the DNA level, the sequence is TGTGCCTGGAGTCCGCAGGTCGAGCAGTACTTC. This yields the protein CAWSPQVEQYF.